These 28 T cell receptor beta chains originate from one sample sequenced in a study of cytomegalovirus exposure and HLA in healthy donors. PCR involved 60 Vbeta and 13 Jbeta primers. Produced via immunoSEQ multiplex PCR; TCRdb's table is partial and in-frame only. The sample lists over 85,000 clones, over 75% occurring once. The sequenced material came from PBMCs. Receptors were obtained from a man aged 35-49 years in good health and CMV-seronegative.

The chain combines TRBV11-3 with TRBJ2-7; 11 bases fit TRBD1. The CDR3 sequence is 14 residues long. Germline V gene sequence: CDR1 SGHNT, CDR2 YENEEA. V was pared by 6 bases and J by 6 bases, with 7 bases of the junction left unmatched. The CDR3 loop is CASSIGQGAGEQYF. For the CDR3, the DNA is TGTGCCAGCAGTATCGGACAGGGGGCGGGCGAGCAGTACTTC.

The chain recombines TRBV2 with TRBJ1-2; TRBD1 aligns across 10 bases. This CDR3 is built from 14 residues. Germline values: CDR1 SNHLY, CDR2 FYNNEI. With V trimmed by 3 bases and J by 5 bases, 3 bases remained unmatched. This CDR3 is CASSETGGGYGYTF. The CDR3 DNA is TGTGCCAGCAGTGAGACAGGGGGCGGATATGGCTACACCTTC.

The chain joins TRBV11-1 to TRBJ2-1, with 8 bases identical to TRBD2. With V trimmed by 3 bases and J by 2 bases, 3 bases remained unmatched. This CDR3 is 15 amino acids long. CDR1 is SGHAT, CDR2 FQDESV, per germline (reference sequence). The CDR3 protein is CASSLSGRAYNEQFF. The CDR3 DNA follows: TGTGCCAGCAGCTTGAGCGGGAGAGCCTACAATGAGCAGTTCTTC.

The chain links TRBV4-1 to TRBJ1-3; no definite D call. There are 14 residues in the CDR3. Germline V gives CDR1 MGHRA, CDR2 YSYEKL. V was trimmed by 1 base and J by 8 bases, leaving 12 bases between them. CDR3 DNA: TGCGCCAGCAGCCAAGTGCGGGCCGAGGACACCATATATTTT. Translating it yields CASSQVRAEDTIYF.

The CDR3 is CASSQSGRGGETQYF. Written as DNA, the CDR3 is TGTGCCAGCAGTCAAAGCGGGAGAGGGGGAGAGACCCAGTACTTC. The J gene is TRBJ2-5, the V gene TRBV7-9, with TRBD2 matching over 8 bases. This CDR3 is built from 15 residues. V trimming: 6 bases; J trimming: 4 bases; junction bases outside the gene matches: 10. Germline V CDR1 and CDR2: SEHNR, FQNEAQ (reference sequence).

The chain links TRBV5-1 to TRBJ2-2; 8 bases are a match to TRBD1. Germline V lookup: CDR1 SGHRS, CDR2 YFSETQ. Trimming removed 0 bases from V and 5 bases from J; junction bases left unmatched: 6. The CDR3 runs 16 residues. The CDR3 loop is CASSLDTGGSTGELFF. CDR3 DNA: TGCGCCAGCAGCTTGGACACAGGGGGTTCTACCGGGGAGCTGTTTTTT.

The genes are TRBV5-1 and TRBJ2-5; possibly TRBD2 for D (6 bases). V lost 0 bases, J lost 5 bases, and 20 bases lay in between. This CDR3 has 17 amino acids. CDR1 and CDR2 (germline): SGHRS, YFSETQ. CDR3 loop: CASSLAARDSHWETQYF. For the CDR3, the DNA is TGCGCCAGCAGCTTGGCCGCGAGGGACTCCCACTGGGAGACCCAGTACTTC.

The V call is TRBV7-5, the J call TRBJ1-5; TRBD1, as called in the table, went unchecked against the DNA. TRBV7-5 is termed a pseudogene. This CDR3 has 18 amino acids. CDR3 nucleotide sequence: TGTGTCAGAAGCCACGGGACAGGGACATCTTGGAGCAATCAGCCCCAGCATTTT. Encoded protein: CVRSHGTGTSWSNQPQHF.

The genes are TRBV28 and TRBJ1-6; 10 nucleotides line up with TRBD1. This CDR3 has 15 amino acids. Unmatched junction bases numbered 6, after V lost 6 bases and J lost 7 bases. CDR1 is MDHEN, CDR2 SYDVKM, per germline. The CDR3 DNA is TGTGCCAGCAGCAAGGAGGGACAGGGGAATTCACCCCTCCACTTT. Its translation: CASSKEGQGNSPLHF. The variable domain in full, with the rest retrieved from reference TRBV28 and TRBJ1-6, is DVKVTQSSRYLVKRTGEKVFLECVQDMDHENMFWYRQDPGLGLRLIYFSYDVKMKEKGDIPEGYSVSREKKERFSLILESASTNQTSMYLCASSKEGQGNSPLHFGNGTRLTVT.

V usage is TRBV30 and J usage is TRBJ2-5; unclear D gene. The CDR3 totals 11 residues. Germline assignment: CDR1 GTSNPN and CDR2 SVGIG (reference sequence). V lost 1 base and J 4 bases, leaving 4 bases between the germline ends. The CDR3 coding sequence is TGTGCCTGGAGTGGAGGAGAGACCCAGTACTTC. Residues: CAWSGGETQYF.

The genes are TRBV7-9 and TRBJ2-3; 12 positions match TRBD2. V was pared by 3 bases and J by 4 bases, with 11 bases of the junction left unmatched. The CDR3 runs to 18 residues. The germline gives CDR1 SEHNR, CDR2 FQNEAQ (reference sequence). For the CDR3, the DNA is TGTGCCAGCAGCTTCTTGAGACTAGCGGGAGCCCGACCAGATACGCAGTATTTT. The encoded protein is CASSFLRLAGARPDTQYF.

The rearrangement links TRBV30 to TRBJ1-4, with 7 bases identical to TRBD1. V was pared by 4 bases and J by 2 bases, with 4 bases of the junction left unmatched. The CDR3 totals 14 residues. Germline CDR1 GTSNPN, CDR2 SVGIG (reference sequence). The CDR3 region has the DNA TGTGCCTGGAAGGACAGGCGGACTAATGAAAAACTGTTTTTT. As protein: CAWKDRRTNEKLFF.

The chain employs TRBV4-1 and TRBJ2-7; 9 bases align to TRBD2. V shed 6 bases and J 4 bases; nucleotides not matched to a gene: 4. The CDR3 runs 13 residues. Germline V lookup: CDR1 MGHRA, CDR2 YSYEKL. The CDR3 DNA sequence: TGCGCCAGCAGTAGCGGGGGCGCGTACGAGCAGTACTTC. This translates into CASSSGGAYEQYF.

The rearrangement links TRBV5-4 to TRBJ2-5, with 8 nucleotides matching TRBD1. The J call could be wrong; TRBJ2-7 is a better fit for the DNA end. Germline V gene data show CDR1 as SGHNT and CDR2 as YYREEE (reference sequence). The CDR3 is made up of 13 amino acids. The CDR3 region is CASSLDRAYEQYF. In nucleotides, the CDR3 is TGTGCCAGCAGCCTGGACAGGGCCTACGAGCAGTACTTC.

This chain connects TRBV6-1 to TRBJ1-1; 8 nucleotides line up with TRBD1. Germline V gene sequence: CDR1 MNHNS, CDR2 SASEGT. The CDR3 covers 15 residues. J lost 1 base, V lost 5 bases, and 6 bases had no gene match. The CDR3 loop reads CASSSKQGGNTEAFF. The DNA of the CDR3 is TGTGCCAGCAGTTCCAAACAGGGGGGGAACACTGAAGCTTTCTTT.

This clone is a singleton in its sample. The gene calls are TRBV7-6 and TRBJ2-3; 10 bases align to TRBD1. This CDR3 is built from 16 residues. Per germline, CDR1 SGHVS and CDR2 FNYEAQ. V was clipped by 5 bases and J by 7 bases; unmatched bases: 12. The CDR3 is CASSARQGAAGNTQYF. The CDR3 nucleotides read TGTGCCAGCAGCGCCAGACAGGGGGCGGCAGGAAATACGCAGTATTTT.

The chain is built from TRBV11-2 and TRBJ2-2; D is possibly TRBD2 (6 bases). There are 17 residues in the CDR3. Germline V gives CDR1 SGHAT, CDR2 FQNNGV. V lost 1 base, J lost 7 bases, and 19 bases lay in between. CDR3: CASSLAGTGAQGGELFF. CDR3 nucleotide sequence: TGTGCCAGCAGCTTAGCCGGGACTGGGGCGCAGGGCGGGGAGCTGTTTTTT.

The chain joins TRBV10-3 to TRBJ1-6; TRBD1 agrees at 7 bases. Trimming at V came to 6 bases and at J to 12 bases, leaving 5 bases not matched to a gene. The length of the CDR3 is 12 residues. Germline V CDR1 and CDR2: ENHRY, SYGVKD. CDR3 loop: CAIRDQGEPLHF. Here the CDR3 DNA reads TGTGCCATCAGGGATCAGGGGGAACCCCTCCACTTT.

The V gene is TRBV28, the J gene TRBJ2-1, with 7 bases fitting TRBD2. The CDR3 extends over 15 amino acids. The V gene end was trimmed by 2 bases and the J gene end by 2 bases; junction bases not matched to a gene: 3. In germline, CDR1 is MDHEN, CDR2 SYDVKM. CDR3 sequence reads: CASSLAGVPYNEQFF. The CDR3 DNA follows: TGTGCCAGCAGTTTAGCGGGAGTACCCTACAATGAGCAGTTCTTC.

The V and J genes are TRBV2 and TRBJ2-7, with 9 bases identical to TRBD1. Germline values: CDR1 SNHLY, CDR2 FYNNEI. The CDR3 loop spans 13 amino acids. V was clipped by 8 bases and J by 6 bases; unmatched bases: 8. The CDR3 DNA is TGTGCCAGCGGCTCAGGACAGGGGACCGAGCAGTACTTC. As protein: CASGSGQGTEQYF.

As regards this clone: Compared with germline, one end of the junction differs, possibly owing to a read error. The chain employs TRBV10-1 and TRBJ2-1; D unclear. CDR3 length equals 14 residues. The germline CDR1 and CDR2 sequences are WNHNN and SYGVQD (reference sequence). The CDR3 loop reads CASRLRQAYDEQFF. The DNA of the CDR3 is TGCGCTAGCAGGCTACGGCAGGCATACGATGAGCAGTTCTTC.

CDR3 amino acids: CASNLSGGRQPQHF. The CDR3 DNA reads as TGTGCCAGCAACCTTTCAGGGGGCCGTCAGCCCCAGCATTTT. V and J are TRBV28 and TRBJ1-5; the match to TRBD1 covers 8 bases. The ends lost 7 bases at V and 6 bases at J; junction bases unmatched: 8. Germline CDR1 reads MDHEN; CDR2 reads SYDVKM. CDR3 size: 14 residues.

The V and J genes are TRBV12-2 and TRBJ2-1; the D call of TRBD1 is as the table states it, not checked on the DNA. TRBV12-2 counts as a pseudogene. The CDR3 length is 16 residues. CDR3 nucleotides: TGTGCAAGTCGCTTAGTGGGCCTTCTCAGGTTCGATGAGCAGTTCTTC. Encoded protein: CASRLVGLLRFDEQFF.

CDR3 nucleotides: TGTGCCAGCAGCTTGCCACAGGGAGACTATGGCTACACCTTC. It is translated as CASSLPQGDYGYTF. This chain joins TRBV5-4 and TRBJ1-2; D might be TRBD1 (6 bases). The germline V gene has CDR1 SGHNT and CDR2 YYREEE (reference sequence). The CDR3 has 14 amino acids. The V end was cut by 1 base, the J end by 3 bases, with 10 bases between.

The J gene is TRBJ2-7, the V gene TRBV6-6, with 8 bases that match TRBD1. The CDR3 spans 14 residues. V lost 6 bases and J lost 1; bases outside the gene matches: 5. CDR1 and CDR2 from the germline V gene are MNHNY and SVGAGI (reference sequence). CDR3 residues: CASRPTGASYEQYF. CDR3 nucleotide sequence: TGTGCCAGCAGGCCGACAGGGGCATCCTACGAGCAGTACTTC.

The chain joins TRBV6-4 to TRBJ1-2; 7 nucleotides agree with TRBD1. J was trimmed by 3 bases and V by 3 bases; bases with no gene match: 1. Germline V gene data show CDR1 as MRHNA and CDR2 as SNTAGT. The CDR3 runs 13 residues. CDR3 DNA sequence: TGTGCCAGCAGTGAGACAGGGCACTATGGCTACACCTTC. It codes for CASSETGHYGYTF.

This rearrangement joins TRBV14 to TRBJ1-6; 9 bases are a match to TRBD1. CDR1 and CDR2 (germline): SGHDN, FVKESK. CDR3 length: 15 residues. V lost 4 bases, J lost 9 bases, and 7 bases stayed unmatched. The CDR3 DNA sequence: TGTGCCAGCAGCCTTCAGGGACAGGGTATTTCACCCCTCCACTTT. Its translation: CASSLQGQGISPLHF.

The chain couples TRBV6-6 to TRBJ2-7; 8 bases map to TRBD1. CDR3 length: 14 residues. V trimming: 6 bases; J trimming: 1 base; junction bases outside the gene matches: 5. Germline V CDR1 and CDR2: MNHNY, SVGAGI (reference sequence). The CDR3 reads CASSKTGDSYEQYF. In DNA, the CDR3 is TGTGCCAGCAGCAAGACAGGGGATTCCTACGAGCAGTACTTC.